This T cell receptor beta chain came from a study of human T cells and chemical hapten exposure. MiXCR, run by TCRdb on the RACE reads, gives a single entry per CDR3 protein. Of more than 80,000 distinct CDR3 sequences listed, approximately 11% are singletons. The germline CDR1 and CDR2 sequences are SQVTM and ANQGSEA. The CDR3 spans 16 residues. The V and J ends lost 6 bases and 5 bases, in that order; junction bases with no gene match: 11. The sample's time point: patch test 3, about 24 weeks after DPC sensitization. Treatment defined: therapeutic diphenylcyclopropenone sensitization with weekly scalp DPC.

This chain joins TRBV29-1 and TRBJ2-2; 11 nucleotides line up with TRBD2. This sample comprised whole blood, obtained in connection with sensitization to the hapten diphenylcyclopropenone (DPC). The clonotype was recovered from a woman aged 50 to 60 with alopecia areata. Some clones in this sample may be carry-over from other donors' samples. CDR3: CSVSSGRSLETGELFF. CDR3 nucleotide sequence: TGCAGCGTCTCTAGCGGGAGGTCCCTCGAGACCGGGGAGCTGTTTTTT.